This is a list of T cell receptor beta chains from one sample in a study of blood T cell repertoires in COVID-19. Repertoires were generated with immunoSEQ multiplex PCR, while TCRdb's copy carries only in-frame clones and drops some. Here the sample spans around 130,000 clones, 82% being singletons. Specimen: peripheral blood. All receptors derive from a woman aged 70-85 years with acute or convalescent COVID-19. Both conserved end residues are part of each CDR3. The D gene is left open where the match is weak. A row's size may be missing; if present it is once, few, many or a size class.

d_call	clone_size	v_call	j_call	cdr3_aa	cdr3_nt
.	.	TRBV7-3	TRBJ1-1	CASSLTGGRTEAFF	TGTGCCAGCAGCTTAACGGGGGGAAGAACTGAAGCTTTCTTT
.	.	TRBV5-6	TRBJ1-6	CASSSDSQNSPLHF	TGTGCCAGCAGCTCCGACAGTCAGAATTCACCCCTCCACTTT
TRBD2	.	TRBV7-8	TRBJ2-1	CASSSLGEGSKQFF	TGTGCCAGCAGCTCTCTAGGGGAGGGCAGCAAGCAGTTCTTC
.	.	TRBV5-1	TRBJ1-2	CASSLTGEKVRGYTF	TGCGCCAGCAGCTTGACCGGGGAGAAAGTGAGAGGCTACACCTTC
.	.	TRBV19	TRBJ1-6	CASSIGVRDSPLHF	TGTGCCAGTAGTATAGGGGTTCGGGATTCACCCCTCCACTTT
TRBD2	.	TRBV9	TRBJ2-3	CASSLTSGADTDTQYF	TGTGCCAGCAGCCTAACTAGCGGGGCAGACACAGATACGCAGTATTTT
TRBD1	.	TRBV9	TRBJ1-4	CASSIQGVTNEKLFF	TGTGCCAGCAGCATTCAGGGGGTAACTAATGAAAAACTGTTTTTT
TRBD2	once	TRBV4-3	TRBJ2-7	CASSQMVRLAGIGEQYF	TGCGCCAGCAGCCAAATGGTCAGACTAGCGGGGATTGGCGAGCAGTACTTC
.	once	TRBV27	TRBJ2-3	CASSLTSADMQYF	TGTGCCAGCAGTTTAACCAGCGCAGATATGCAGTATTTT
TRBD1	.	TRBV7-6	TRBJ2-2	CASSSGTGFIGELFF	TGTGCCAGCAGCTCCGGGACAGGGTTCATCGGGGAGCTGTTTTTT
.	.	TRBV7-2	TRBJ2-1	CASTTTHNEQFF	TGTGCCAGCACCACTACACACAATGAGCAGTTCTTC
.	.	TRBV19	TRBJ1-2	CASSTYAGGYYGYTF	TGTGCCAGTAGTACTTACGCGGGAGGATACTATGGCTACACCTTC
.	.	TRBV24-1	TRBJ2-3	CATSEPVPDTQYF	TGTGCCACCAGTGAGCCGGTCCCAGATACGCAGTATTTT
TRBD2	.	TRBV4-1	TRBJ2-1	CASSQDIAGAPYNEQFF	TGCGCCAGCAGCCAAGATATAGCGGGGGCTCCCTACAATGAGCAGTTCTTC
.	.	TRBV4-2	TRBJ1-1	CASSQVDLLGAPDKAFF	TGTGCCAGCAGCCAAGTGGATTTATTGGGGGCGCCGGACAAAGCTTTCTTT
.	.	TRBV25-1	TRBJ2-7	CASSDSGGFHEQYF	TGTGCCAGCAGTGACTCTGGAGGGTTCCACGAGCAGTACTTC
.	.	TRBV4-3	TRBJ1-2	CASSQDRGPGGYTF	TGCGCCAGCAGCCAAGACAGGGGTCCAGGTGGCTACACCTTC
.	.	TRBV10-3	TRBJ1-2	CATNPYRDGANYGYTF	TGTGCCACCAACCCATACAGGGACGGGGCTAACTATGGCTACACCTTC
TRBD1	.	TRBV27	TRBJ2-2	CASSSIRGPRSVFTGELFF	TGTGCCAGCAGTTCCATAAGGGGGCCCAGGAGTGTATTCACCGGGGAGCTGTTTTTT
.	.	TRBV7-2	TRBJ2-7	CASSRQGGLDEQYF	TGTGCCAGCAGCCGCCAGGGGGGACTCGACGAGCAGTACTTC
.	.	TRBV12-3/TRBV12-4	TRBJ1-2	CASSQGSGYTF	TGTGCCAGCAGTCAGGGGTCTGGCTACACCTTC
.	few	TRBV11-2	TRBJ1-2	CASSYRGGSDGYTF	TGTGCCAGCAGCTACCGCGGGGGATCGGATGGCTACACCTTC
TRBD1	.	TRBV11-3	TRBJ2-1	CASSPADRRNEQFF	TGTGCCAGCAGCCCCGCGGACAGGAGAAATGAGCAGTTCTTC
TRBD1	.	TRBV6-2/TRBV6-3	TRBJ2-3	CASSGQESTDTQYF	TGTGCCAGCAGTGGACAGGAAAGCACAGATACGCAGTATTTT
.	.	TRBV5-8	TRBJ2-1	CASSLEWRAAHNEQFF	TGTGCCAGCAGCCTGGAGTGGAGAGCCGCCCACAATGAGCAGTTCTTC
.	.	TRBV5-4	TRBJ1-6	CASSIRQDYNSPLHF	TGTGCCAGCAGCATTCGACAGGATTATAATTCACCCCTCCACTTT
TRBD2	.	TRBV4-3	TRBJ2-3	CASSHRTSTDTQYF	TGCGCCAGCAGCCATAGGACTAGTACAGATACGCAGTATTTT
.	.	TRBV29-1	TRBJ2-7	CSVEGRTIYEQYF	TGCAGCGTTGAGGGCAGGACTATCTACGAGCAGTACTTC
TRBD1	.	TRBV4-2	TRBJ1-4	CASSRRQGVNEKLFF	TGTGCCAGCAGCCGCAGACAGGGTGTAAATGAAAAACTGTTTTTT
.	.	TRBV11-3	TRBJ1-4	CASREGREEKLFF	TGTGCCAGCAGGGAAGGACGGGAGGAAAAACTGTTTTTT
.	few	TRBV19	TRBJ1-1	CASSIKQDTEAFF	TGTGCCAGTAGTATAAAGCAGGACACTGAAGCTTTCTTT
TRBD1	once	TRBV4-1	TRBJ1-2	CASSLIAGTGTANYGYTF	TGCGCCAGCAGTCTGATTGCCGGGACAGGCACTGCTAACTATGGCTACACCTTC
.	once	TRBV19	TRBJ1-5	CASSIAPGNGEPQHF	TGTGCCAGTAGTATAGCCCCAGGGAATGGTGAGCCCCAGCATTTT
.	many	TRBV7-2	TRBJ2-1	CASSIPGLSEQFF	TGTGCCAGCAGCATACCAGGGTTGAGTGAGCAGTTCTTC
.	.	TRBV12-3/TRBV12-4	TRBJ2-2	CASSFRGTGELFF	TGTGCCAGCAGTTTTCGGGGAACCGGGGAGCTGTTTTTT
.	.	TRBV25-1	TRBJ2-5	CASSAAGLGETQYF	TGTGCCAGCAGTGCTGCGGGTCTCGGGGAGACCCAGTACTTC
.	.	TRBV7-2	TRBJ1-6	CASSQASNSPLHF	TGTGCCAGCAGCCAAGCCTCAAATTCACCCCTCCACTTT
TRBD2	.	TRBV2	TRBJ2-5	CASSVGRGGETQYF	TGTGCCAGCAGCGTCGGGAGGGGTGGAGAGACCCAGTACTTC
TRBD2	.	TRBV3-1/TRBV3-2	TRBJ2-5	CASSQDLSLAGEKQETQYF	TGTGCCAGCAGCCAAGATCTGAGTCTAGCGGGGGAAAAACAAGAGACCCAGTACTTC
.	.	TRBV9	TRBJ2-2	CASSIRDSGELFF	TGTGCCAGCAGCATCAGGGATTCCGGGGAGCTGTTTTTT
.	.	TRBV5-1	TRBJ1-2	CASSLDSGGYGYTF	TGCGCCAGCAGCTTGGATTCGGGGGGCTATGGCTACACCTTC
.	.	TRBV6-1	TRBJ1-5	CASSDMEGVQHF	TGTGCCAGCAGTGATATGGAAGGGGTCCAGCATTTT
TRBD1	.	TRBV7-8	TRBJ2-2	CASSLVAGGNTGELFF	TGTGCCAGCAGCTTAGTCGCAGGGGGCAACACCGGGGAGCTGTTTTTT
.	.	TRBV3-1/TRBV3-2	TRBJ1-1	CASRGGDTEAFF	TGTGCCAGCAGGGGGGGAGACACTGAAGCTTTCTTT
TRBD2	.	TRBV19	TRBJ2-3	CASSMKAGPTDTQYF	TGTGCCAGTAGTATGAAAGCGGGGCCCACAGATACGCAGTATTTT
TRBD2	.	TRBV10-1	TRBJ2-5	CASSVDGAGGPYQETQYF	TGCGCCAGCAGTGTGGATGGAGCGGGGGGCCCGTACCAAGAGACCCAGTACTTC
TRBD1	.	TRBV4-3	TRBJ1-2	CASSQEDRVVPSTF	TGCGCCAGCAGCCAAGAGGACAGGGTAGTCCCTAGCACCTTC
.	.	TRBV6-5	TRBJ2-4	CASTPSGTKNIQYF	TGTGCCAGCACCCCATCGGGGACCAAAAACATTCAGTACTTC
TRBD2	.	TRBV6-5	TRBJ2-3	CAASLAGRSTDTQYF	TGTGCCGCGTCCCTAGCGGGGCGAAGCACAGATACGCAGTATTTT
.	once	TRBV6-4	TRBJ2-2	CASSSGMNTGELFF	TGTGCCAGCAGTTCGGGGATGAACACCGGGGAGCTGTTTTTT
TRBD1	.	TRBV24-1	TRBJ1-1	CATSEVTRGSEAFF	TGTGCCACCAGTGAGGTTACCAGGGGGTCGGAAGCTTTCTTT
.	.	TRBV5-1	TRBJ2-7	CASSPPDTSYEQYF	TGCGCCAGCAGCCCCCCGGACACCTCCTACGAGCAGTACTTC
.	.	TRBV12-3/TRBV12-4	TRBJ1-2	CAISRDNYGYTF	TGTGCAATCTCCCGGGATAACTATGGCTACACCTTC
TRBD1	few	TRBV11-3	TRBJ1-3	CASSLGDRLALTYSGNTIYF	TGTGCCAGCAGCTTAGGGGACAGGTTGGCACTGACCTACTCTGGAAACACCATATATTTT
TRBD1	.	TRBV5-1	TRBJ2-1	CASSLGTGVRNEQFF	TGCGCCAGCAGCTTGGGGACAGGGGTTAGGAATGAGCAGTTCTTC
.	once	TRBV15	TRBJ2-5	CATSRERVGRGLLGETQYF	TGTGCCACCAGCAGAGAACGTGTTGGGCGGGGGCTACTGGGAGAGACCCAGTACTTC
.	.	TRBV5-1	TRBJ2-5	CASSLTRGQETQYF	TGCGCCAGCAGCCTCACCCGGGGACAAGAGACCCAGTACTTC
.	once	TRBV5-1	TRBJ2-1	CASSLDSSYNEQFF	TGCGCCAGCAGTCTGGACAGCTCCTACAATGAGCAGTTCTTC